These 31 T cell receptor beta chains were sequenced from one sample in a study of OX40 agonist ivuxolimab in advanced cancers. Clones were sequenced by immunoSEQ multiplex PCR, and TCRdb holds only the in-frame ones, with some missing. Seen here are over 75,000 clones, 90% observed once, and the top ten hold 1.5% to 2%. The input for sequencing was CD4+ or CD8+ T cells sorted from blood, taken in a trial of the OX40 agonist ivuxolimab. The source of these receptors is an adult with an advanced solid tumor such as melanoma, head and neck, liver or kidney cancer.

This clone was counted a few times. The chain uses TRBV28 and TRBJ2-2; tentatively, D is TRBD1 (5 bases). Trimming stripped 5 bases from V and 6 bases from J, with 13 bases between. CDR1 is MDHEN, CDR2 SYDVKM, per germline. This CDR3 contains 14 residues. CDR3: CASSPWTSSGELFF. CDR3 bases: TGTGCCAGCAGTCCTTGGACATCCTCCGGGGAGCTGTTTTTT.

The V call is TRBV29-1, the J call TRBJ2-5; D is unclear. The CDR3 runs 12 residues. Germline V CDR1 and CDR2: SQVTM, ANQGSEA. Trimming shortened V by 4 bases and J by 0 bases, and 6 bases separated the two germline ends. The CDR3 loop is CSVVAHQETQYF. The CDR3 DNA is TGCAGCGTTGTGGCACACCAAGAGACCCAGTACTTC. Variable domain in full (rest from reference TRBV29-1 and TRBJ2-5): SAVISQKPSRDICQRGTSLTIQCQVDSQVTMMFWYRQQPGQSLTLIATANQGSEATYESGFVIDKFPISRPNLTFSTLTVSNMSPEDSSIYLCSVVAHQETQYFGPGTRLLVL.

The chain uses TRBV6-1 and TRBJ2-1; 7 bases map to TRBD1. Germline CDR1 MNHNS, CDR2 SASEGT. V lost 1 base, J lost 2 bases, and 2 bases stayed unmatched. The CDR3 spans 15 residues. CDR3 sequence reads: CASSEVGQAYNEQFF. CDR3 sequence (DNA): TGTGCCAGCAGTGAAGTTGGACAGGCCTACAATGAGCAGTTCTTC.

This chain joins TRBV18 and TRBJ1-5, with D perhaps matching TRBD1 (5 bases). Germline assignment: CDR1 KGHSH and CDR2 LQKENI. Trimming stripped 6 bases from V and 7 bases from J, with 19 bases between. The CDR3 totals 15 residues. The CDR3 nucleotides are TGTGCCAGCTCCCCCGGGAGGGGCGCGGCCCAGCCCCAGCATTTT. It encodes CASSPGRGAAQPQHF.

This chain uses TRBV7-2 with TRBJ1-2; no firm D call. Per germline, CDR1 SGHTA and CDR2 FQGNSA. This CDR3 is 14 amino acids long. The V gene lost 5 bases and the J gene lost 4 bases, with 14 bases spanning the gap. The chain's CDR3 is CASSVPRRGYGYTF. In DNA, the CDR3 is TGTGCCAGCAGCGTCCCCCGGCGGGGCTATGGCTACACCTTC.

The rearrangement links TRBV18 to TRBJ1-5; 7 nucleotides line up with TRBD1. With 5 bases clipped from V and 10 bases from J, the junction kept 23 bases outside the gene matches. CDR1 KGHSH and CDR2 LQKENI come from the germline V gene. The CDR3 spans 18 residues. The CDR3 is CASSSSGTAILLGNPQHF. The DNA of the CDR3 is TGTGCCAGCTCATCATCCGGGACAGCAATCCTCCTCGGAAACCCCCAGCATTTT.

The J gene is TRBJ2-7, the V gene TRBV7-2; D is uncertain. Trimming removed 3 bases from V and 3 bases from J, with 9 bases in between. This CDR3 has 13 amino acids. CDR1 SGHTA and CDR2 FQGNSA come from the germline V gene. CDR3 amino acids: CASSFGRIYEQYF. DNA for the CDR3: TGTGCCAGCAGCTTCGGCAGGATCTACGAGCAGTACTTC.

The chain combines TRBV6-5 with TRBJ1-1; D possibly corresponds to TRBD1 (6 bases). The CDR3 contains 16 residues. The germline V gene has CDR1 MNHEY and CDR2 SVGAGI. V was shortened by 0 bases and J by 2 bases, with 13 bases between the two germline ends. CDR3 region: CASSYSADSKNTEAFF. The CDR3 DNA reads as TGTGCCAGCAGTTACTCTGCGGACAGCAAAAACACTGAAGCTTTCTTT.

The table lists this clone with a count of one. This chain uses TRBV7-6 with TRBJ2-1; 7 bases align to TRBD2. Germline V CDR1 and CDR2: SGHVS, FNYEAQ. The V and J ends lost 5 bases and 5 bases, in that order; junction bases with no gene match: 9. CDR3 length equals 15 residues. DNA of the CDR3: TGTGCCAGCAGCCCGCGAGCGGGGAATCACAATGAGCAGTTCTTC. As protein: CASSPRAGNHNEQFF.

The chain has TRBV12-5 and TRBJ1-1; D call uncertain. The CDR3 has 13 residues. The germline V and J ends were trimmed by 0 bases and 6 bases, with 8 bases remaining between them. Germline loops: CDR1 LGHNT, CDR2 FRNRAP. The CDR3 sequence: CASGLVVGSEAFF. The CDR3 DNA follows: TGTGCTAGTGGTTTGGTAGTAGGGTCTGAAGCTTTCTTT.

The rearrangement links TRBV18 to TRBJ2-7, with 9 bases fitting TRBD1. J was trimmed by 1 base and V by 3 bases; bases with no gene match: 1. CDR1 is KGHSH, CDR2 LQKENI, per germline. The CDR3 loop spans 14 amino acids. DNA of the CDR3: TGTGCCAGCTCACCGACAGGGGGTTCCTACGAGCAGTACTTC. Its translation: CASSPTGGSYEQYF.

V is TRBV5-1 and J is TRBJ1-1; 7 positions match TRBD1. From germline, CDR1 is SGHRS and CDR2 YFSETQ. CDR3 length equals 14 residues. The junction had 5 bases not matched to a gene; V was cut back by 5 bases and J by 1 base. The CDR3 coding sequence is TGCGCCAGCAGTACGAGACAGGGGAACACTGAAGCTTTCTTT. It specifies CASSTRQGNTEAFF.

The rearrangement uses TRBV5-1 and TRBJ2-1, with D uncertain. The CDR3 loop spans 15 amino acids. The germline V and J ends were trimmed by 0 bases and 4 bases, with 11 bases remaining between them. Germline lookup yields CDR1 SGHRS and CDR2 YFSETQ. The CDR3: CASSLASVEYNEQFF. The CDR3, as DNA: TGCGCCAGCAGCTTGGCTTCGGTGGAGTACAATGAGCAGTTCTTC.

The chain has TRBV2 and TRBJ1-5; D possibly corresponds to TRBD1 (5 bases). The CDR3 runs to 16 residues. Germline V CDR1 and CDR2: SNHLY, FYNNEI. V lost 6 bases and J 0 bases, leaving 15 bases between the germline ends. CDR3 region: CASRAGTPASNQPQHF. The CDR3 DNA sequence: TGTGCCAGCAGAGCCGGGACGCCGGCTAGCAATCAGCCCCAGCATTTT.

The J gene is TRBJ1-4, the V gene TRBV5-8; maybe TRBD1 (6 bases). V lost 3 bases and J 0 bases, leaving 12 bases between the germline ends. Germline assignment: CDR1 SGHTS and CDR2 YDEGEE. This CDR3 is 16 amino acids long. DNA for the CDR3: TGTGCCAGCAGCTGGGGACATGGAACAACTAATGAAAAACTGTTTTTT. It is translated as CASSWGHGTTNEKLFF.

Notes on this clone: The identical CDR3 is also encoded by other nucleotide sequences in the sample. The chain is built from TRBV27 and TRBJ1-1, with D unclear. Per germline, CDR1 MNHEY and CDR2 SMNVEV (reference sequence). This CDR3 contains 13 residues. The V gene lost 3 bases and the J gene lost 3 bases, with 8 bases spanning the gap. CDR3 bases: TGTGCCAGCAGTTTCCTTAGTGACACTGAAGCTTTCTTT. It is translated as CASSFLSDTEAFF.

The gene calls are TRBV7-2 and TRBJ2-1; D is ambiguous. Looked up from germline, CDR1 is SGHTA and CDR2 is FQGNSA. This CDR3 has 15 amino acids. The germline V and J ends were trimmed by 1 base and 0 bases, with 7 bases remaining between them. CDR3 DNA sequence: TGTGCCAGCAGCTTAGAAGCGAGCTCCTACAATGAGCAGTTCTTC. Its protein is CASSLEASSYNEQFF.

The chain recombines TRBV7-2 with TRBJ1-4, with a possible D match to TRBD1 (6 bases). This CDR3 region has 15 residues. V was cut by 5 bases and J by 0 bases, with 10 bases left in between. Germline V gene lookup returns CDR1 SGHTA and CDR2 FQGNSA. Here the CDR3 DNA reads TGTGCCAGCAGCCCCGGACAGACAACTAATGAAAAACTGTTTTTT. Amino acid sequence: CASSPGQTTNEKLFF.

V gene TRBV30 combines with J gene TRBJ2-7, with 7 positions matching TRBD1. V lost 1 base to trimming and J lost 4 bases; unmatched junction nucleotides: 7. The CDR3 is made up of 14 amino acids. The V gene's germline CDR1 is GTSNPN and CDR2 SVGIG (reference sequence). CDR3 sequence reads: CAWSAGTELYEQYF. The DNA for the CDR3 is TGTGCCTGGAGTGCCGGGACAGAACTTTACGAGCAGTACTTC. Filled out from reference TRBV30 and TRBJ2-7, the complete variable domain reads SQTIHQWPATLVQPVGSPLSLECTVEGTSNPNLYWYRQAAGRGLQLLFYSVGIGQISSEVPQNLSASRPQDRQFILSSKKLLLSDSGFYLCAWSAGTELYEQYFGPGTRLTVT.

CDR3 sequence: CASSQDTYGGEQYF. Here the CDR3 DNA reads TGTGCCAGCAGCCAAGATACCTATGGGGGGGAGCAGTACTTC. The chain has TRBV14 and TRBJ2-7; perhaps TRBD2 as D (6 bases). The CDR3 has 14 amino acids. V lost 0 bases, J lost 7 bases, and 13 bases lay in between. Germline V gene lookup returns CDR1 SGHDN and CDR2 FVKESK.

The chain uses TRBV15 and TRBJ1-3; no clear D gene. Germline V CDR1 and CDR2: LNHNV, YYDKDF (reference sequence). The CDR3 contains 13 residues. The V end lost 3 bases, the J end lost 3 bases, and 6 bases lay between the germline ends. CDR3 residues: CATSSVFGNTIYF. The CDR3 bases are TGTGCCACCAGCAGCGTTTTTGGAAACACCATATATTTT.

The chain recombines TRBV30 with TRBJ1-2; unclear D gene. There are 11 residues in the CDR3. Germline loops: CDR1 GTSNPN, CDR2 SVGIG (reference sequence). V lost 2 bases, J lost 8 bases, and 9 bases lay in between. The CDR3 coding sequence is TGTGCCTGGAGTTCTGGGGTGGGCTACACCTTC. It yields the protein CAWSSGVGYTF.

V gene TRBV4-1 combines with J gene TRBJ2-3; tentatively, D is TRBD2 (6 bases). Germline V gene data show CDR1 as MGHRA and CDR2 as YSYEKL. The CDR3 length is 15 residues. Trimming pared 3 bases from V and 3 bases from J, leaving 13 bases between. DNA for the CDR3: TGCGCCAGCAGCCACGTTTCAGGGAGGACAGATACGCAGTATTTT. As protein: CASSHVSGRTDTQYF.

The chain employs TRBV29-1 and TRBJ2-7, with D unclear. V gave up 7 bases and J gave up 3 bases, with 13 bases separating them. This CDR3 comprises 12 residues. CDR1 and CDR2 from the germline V gene are SQVTM and ANQGSEA. CDR3 nucleotide sequence: TGCAGCGCCCGCATTTCTGGCTACGAGCAGTACTTC. It yields the protein CSARISGYEQYF.

This sequence joins TRBV11-3 and TRBJ1-2; weak D call: TRBD1 (5 bases). CDR1 SGHNT and CDR2 YENEEA come from the germline V gene. V lost 4 bases to trimming and J lost 7 bases, with 7 bases between them. The CDR3 runs 11 residues. The CDR3 region has the DNA TGTGCCAGCAGCTCCAGGGCTGGCTACACCTTC. This translates into CASSSRAGYTF. The whole variable domain, filled in from reference TRBV11-3 and TRBJ1-2, reads EAGVVQSPRYKIIEKKQPVAFWCNPISGHNTLYWYLQNLGQGPELLIRYENEEAVDDSQLPKDRFSAERLKGVDSTLKIQPAELGDSAVYLCASSSRAGYTFGSGTRLTVV.

The genes are TRBV4-3 and TRBJ2-1, with TRBD2 matching over 9 bases. Germline V gene data show CDR1 as LGHNA and CDR2 as YSLEER. V shed 4 bases, J shed 5 bases, and the junction held 9 bases outside the gene matches. The CDR3 length is 16 residues. Written as DNA, the CDR3 is TGCGCCAGCAGCCGTATACGTGGCGGGAGGGACAATGAGCAGTTCTTC. Its translation is CASSRIRGGRDNEQFF.

This clone was observed a single time. The rearrangement joins TRBV6-6 to TRBJ1-4; no definite D call. The CDR3 sequence is 15 residues long. Germline CDR1 is MNHNY and CDR2 is SVGAGI (reference sequence). Trimming cost V 0 bases and J 7 bases, with 12 bases left between them. The CDR3 spells CASSYSWPSGEKLFF. The CDR3 DNA reads TGTGCCAGCAGTTACTCATGGCCTAGCGGTGAAAAACTGTTTTTT.

The chain carries TRBV28 and TRBJ1-2, with unresolved D. This CDR3 contains 13 residues. Germline CDR1 is MDHEN and CDR2 is SYDVKM. With 1 base removed from V and 8 bases from J, the gap between germline ends came to 11 bases. In DNA, the CDR3 is TGTGCCAGCAGTTTATCTAGGGCTGGGGGCTACACCTTC. Translated, it gives CASSLSRAGGYTF.

The rearrangement joins TRBV7-3 to TRBJ2-7; 8 nucleotides line up with TRBD1. Trimming took 1 base from V and 2 from J; bases not matched to a gene: 7. The germline V gene has CDR1 SGHTA and CDR2 FQGTGA. This CDR3 comprises 16 residues. The chain's CDR3 is CASSLNPGGNPYEQYF. The CDR3 DNA sequence: TGTGCCAGCAGCTTAAACCCAGGGGGCAACCCCTACGAGCAGTACTTC. Complete variable domain (other parts from reference TRBV7-3 and TRBJ2-7): GAGVSQTPSNKVTEKGKYVELRCDPISGHTALYWYRQSLGQGPEFLIYFQGTGAADDSGLPNDRFFAVRPEGSVSTLKIQRTERGDSAVYLCASSLNPGGNPYEQYFGPGTRLTVT.

V gene TRBV29-1 combines with J gene TRBJ2-1; 13 nucleotides agree with TRBD2. The CDR3 has 15 amino acids. Losses at the gene ends were 6 bases for V and 7 bases for J; bases not matched to a gene: 9. Germline values: CDR1 SQVTM, CDR2 ANQGSEA. CDR3 sequence reads: CSVEWTSGRTNEQFF. The DNA of the CDR3 is TGCAGCGTCGAATGGACTAGCGGGAGAACGAATGAGCAGTTCTTC.

The table lists this clone with a count of one. In DNA, the CDR3 is TGTGCCTGGAGTGTACAGCGGGGTTATGTCGGGGAGCTGTTTTTT. It is translated as CAWSVQRGYVGELFF. The rearrangement joins TRBV30 to TRBJ2-2, with 7 bases fitting TRBD2. V was clipped by 0 bases and J by 7 bases; unmatched bases: 8. Germline assignment: CDR1 GTSNPN and CDR2 SVGIG (reference sequence). The CDR3 is 15 residues long.